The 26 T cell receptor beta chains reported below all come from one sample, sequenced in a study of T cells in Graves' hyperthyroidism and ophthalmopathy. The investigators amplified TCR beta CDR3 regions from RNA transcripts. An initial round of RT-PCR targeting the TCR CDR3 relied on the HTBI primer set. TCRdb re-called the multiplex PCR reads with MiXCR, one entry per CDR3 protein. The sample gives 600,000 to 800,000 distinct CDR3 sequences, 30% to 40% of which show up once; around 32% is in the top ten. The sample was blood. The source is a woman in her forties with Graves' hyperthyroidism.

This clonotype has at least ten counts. This CDR3 is CASSVGGSADQETQYF. The CDR3 bases are TGTGCCAGCAGCGTAGGTGGGTCGGCAGACCAAGAGACCCAGTACTTC. The J gene is TRBJ2-5, the V gene TRBV9; D is unresolved. The CDR3 contains 16 residues. V was shortened by 0 bases and J by 0 bases, with 12 bases between the two germline ends. Looked up from germline, CDR1 is SGDLS and CDR2 is YYNGEE.

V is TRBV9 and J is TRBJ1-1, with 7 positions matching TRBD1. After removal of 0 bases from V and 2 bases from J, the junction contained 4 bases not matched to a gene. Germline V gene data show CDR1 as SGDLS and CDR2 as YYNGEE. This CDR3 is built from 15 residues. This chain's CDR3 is CASSVEQGSNTEAFF. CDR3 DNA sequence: TGTGCCAGCAGCGTAGAACAGGGGAGCAACACTGAAGCTTTCTTT.

CDR3 region: CASRLDGPYEQYF. CDR3 nucleotides: TGTGCCAGCAGACTTGACGGACCCTACGAGCAGTACTTC. The chain is built from TRBV6-5 and TRBJ2-7; no definite D call. The V end was cut by 6 bases, the J end by 2 bases, with 11 bases between. The CDR3 is made up of 13 amino acids. Germline values: CDR1 MNHEY, CDR2 SVGAGI.

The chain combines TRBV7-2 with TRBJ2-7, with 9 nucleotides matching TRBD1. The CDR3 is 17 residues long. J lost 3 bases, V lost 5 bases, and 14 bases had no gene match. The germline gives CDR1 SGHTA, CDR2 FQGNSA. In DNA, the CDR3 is TGTGCCAGCAGCGTTGAACTCACGACAGGGGGACTCTACGAGCAGTACTTC. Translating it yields CASSVELTTGGLYEQYF.

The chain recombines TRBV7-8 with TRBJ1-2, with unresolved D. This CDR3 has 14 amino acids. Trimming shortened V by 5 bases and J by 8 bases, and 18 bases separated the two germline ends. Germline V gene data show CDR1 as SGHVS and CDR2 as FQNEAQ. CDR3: CASSQDVMRWGYTF. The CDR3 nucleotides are TGTGCCAGCAGCCAAGATGTGATGCGATGGGGCTACACCTTC.

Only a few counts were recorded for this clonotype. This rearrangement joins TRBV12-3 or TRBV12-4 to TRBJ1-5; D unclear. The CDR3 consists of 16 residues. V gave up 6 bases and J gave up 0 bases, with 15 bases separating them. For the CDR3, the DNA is TGTGCCAGCAGCCAGAGGAGTGGGTATAGCAATCAGCCCCAGCATTTT. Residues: CASSQRSGYSNQPQHF.

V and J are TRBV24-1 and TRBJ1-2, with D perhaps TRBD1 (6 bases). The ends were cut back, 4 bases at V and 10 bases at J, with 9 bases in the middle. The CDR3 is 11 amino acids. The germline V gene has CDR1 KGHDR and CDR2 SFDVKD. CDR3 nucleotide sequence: TGTGCCACCAGTGAGACAGGCCTCTACACCTTC. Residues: CATSETGLYTF.

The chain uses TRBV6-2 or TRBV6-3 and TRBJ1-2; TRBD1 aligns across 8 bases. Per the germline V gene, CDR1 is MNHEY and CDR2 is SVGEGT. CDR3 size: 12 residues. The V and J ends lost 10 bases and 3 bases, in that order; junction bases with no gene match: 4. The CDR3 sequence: CAISTGDYGYTF. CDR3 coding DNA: TGTGCCATCTCGACAGGGGACTATGGCTACACCTTC.

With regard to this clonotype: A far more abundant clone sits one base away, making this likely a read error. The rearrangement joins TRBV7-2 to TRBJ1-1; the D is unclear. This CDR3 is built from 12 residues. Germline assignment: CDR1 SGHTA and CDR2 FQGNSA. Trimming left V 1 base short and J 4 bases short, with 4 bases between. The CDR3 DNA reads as TGTACCAGCAGCTTAGGGGTCACTGAAGCTTTCTTT. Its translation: CTSSLGVTEAFF. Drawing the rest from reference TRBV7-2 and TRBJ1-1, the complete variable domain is GAGVSQSPSNKVTEKGKDVELRCDPISGHTALYWYRQSLGQGLEFLIYFQGNSAPDKSGLPSDRFSAERTGGSVSTLTIQRTQQEDSAVYLCTSSLGVTEAFFGQGTRLTVV.

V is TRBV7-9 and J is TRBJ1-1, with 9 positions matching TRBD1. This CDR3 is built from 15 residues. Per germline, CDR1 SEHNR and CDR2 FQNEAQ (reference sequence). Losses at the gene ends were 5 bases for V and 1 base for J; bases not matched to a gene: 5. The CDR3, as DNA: TGTGCCAGCAGCCAAGCGGGACAGGGGAACACTGAAGCTTTCTTT. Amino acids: CASSQAGQGNTEAFF.

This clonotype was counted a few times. CDR3 sequence reads: CASSDYPWRQGNTEAFF. CDR3 nucleotide sequence: TGTGCCAGCAGTGACTATCCTTGGCGACAGGGGAACACTGAAGCTTTCTTT. The rearrangement links TRBV25-1 to TRBJ1-1; 7 bases agree with TRBD1. After removal of 3 bases from V and 1 base from J, the junction contained 11 bases not matched to a gene. This CDR3 spans 17 amino acids. CDR1 and CDR2 (germline): MGHDK, SYGVNS.

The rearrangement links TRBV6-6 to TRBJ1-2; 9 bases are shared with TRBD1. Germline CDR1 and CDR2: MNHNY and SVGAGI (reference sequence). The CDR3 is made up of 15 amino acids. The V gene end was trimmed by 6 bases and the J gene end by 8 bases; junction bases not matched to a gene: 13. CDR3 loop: CASRPGPRTGVGYTF. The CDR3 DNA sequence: TGTGCCAGCAGACCCGGCCCGCGGACAGGGGTCGGCTACACCTTC.

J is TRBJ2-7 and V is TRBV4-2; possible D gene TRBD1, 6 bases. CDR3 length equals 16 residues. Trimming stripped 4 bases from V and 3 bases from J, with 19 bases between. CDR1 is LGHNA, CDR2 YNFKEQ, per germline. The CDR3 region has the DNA TGTGCCAGCAGCCCTCTGGTCCGTGAACAGGGCTACGAGCAGTACTTC. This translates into CASSPLVREQGYEQYF.

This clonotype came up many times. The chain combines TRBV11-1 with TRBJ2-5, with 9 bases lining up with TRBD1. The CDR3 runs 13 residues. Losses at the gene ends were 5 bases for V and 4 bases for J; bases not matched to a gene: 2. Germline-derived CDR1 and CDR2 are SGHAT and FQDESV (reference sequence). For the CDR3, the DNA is TGTGCCAGCAGCAAGGGACAGGGAGAGACCCAGTACTTC. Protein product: CASSKGQGETQYF.

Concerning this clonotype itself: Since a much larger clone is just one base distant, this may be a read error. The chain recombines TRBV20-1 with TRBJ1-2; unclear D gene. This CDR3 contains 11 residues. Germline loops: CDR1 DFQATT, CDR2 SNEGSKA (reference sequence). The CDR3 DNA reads TGCAGTCCTTTTGGGTCCTCTGGCCACACCTTC. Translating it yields CSPFGSSGHTF.

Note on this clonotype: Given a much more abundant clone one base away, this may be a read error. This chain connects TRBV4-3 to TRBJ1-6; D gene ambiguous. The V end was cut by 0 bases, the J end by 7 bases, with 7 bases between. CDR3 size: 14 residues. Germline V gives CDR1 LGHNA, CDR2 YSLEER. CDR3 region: CASSQDPPNSPLHF. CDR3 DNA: TGCGCCAGCAGCCAAGATCCGCCGAATTCACCCCTCCACTTT.

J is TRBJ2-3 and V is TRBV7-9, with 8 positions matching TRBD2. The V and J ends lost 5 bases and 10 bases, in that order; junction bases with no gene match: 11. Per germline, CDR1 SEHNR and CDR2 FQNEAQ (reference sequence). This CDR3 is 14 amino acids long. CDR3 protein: CASSRTSGLSPQYF. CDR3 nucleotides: TGTGCCAGCAGCCGAACTAGCGGCCTTAGCCCGCAGTATTTT.

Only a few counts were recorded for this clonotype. CDR3 nucleotide sequence: TGCGCCAGCAGCGATTCAGGGGTCGAGCAGTACTTC. Translated, it gives CASSDSGVEQYF. V and J are TRBV5-1 and TRBJ2-7; the D gene is possibly TRBD1 (6 bases). The CDR3 consists of 12 residues. The V end lost 4 bases, the J end lost 6 bases, and 11 bases lay between the germline ends. Germline-derived CDR1 and CDR2 are SGHRS and YFSETQ.

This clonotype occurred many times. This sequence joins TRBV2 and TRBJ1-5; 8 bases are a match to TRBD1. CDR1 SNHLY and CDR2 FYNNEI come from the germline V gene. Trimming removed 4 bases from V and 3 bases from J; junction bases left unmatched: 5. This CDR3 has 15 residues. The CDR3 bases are TGTGCCAGCAGTGGACAGGGGTCCGTCAATCAGCCCCAGCATTTT. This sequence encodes CASSGQGSVNQPQHF.

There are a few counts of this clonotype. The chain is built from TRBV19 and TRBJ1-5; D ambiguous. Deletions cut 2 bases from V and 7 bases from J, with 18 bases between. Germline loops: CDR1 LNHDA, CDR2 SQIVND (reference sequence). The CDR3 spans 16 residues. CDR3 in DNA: TGTGCCAGTAGTATACCCTTAAAGGATCCGGAGCAGCCCCAGCATTTT. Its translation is CASSIPLKDPEQPQHF.

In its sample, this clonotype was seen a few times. The CDR3: CASFPRGSDRVGELFF. DNA for the CDR3: TGTGCCAGCTTCCCTAGGGGTAGCGACCGAGTTGGGGAGCTGTTTTTT. The chain couples TRBV2 to TRBJ2-2; perhaps D is TRBD1 or TRBD2 (5 bases each). The V and J ends lost 8 bases and 8 bases respectively, with 24 bases between them. CDR3 length equals 16 residues. The germline gives CDR1 SNHLY, CDR2 FYNNEI.

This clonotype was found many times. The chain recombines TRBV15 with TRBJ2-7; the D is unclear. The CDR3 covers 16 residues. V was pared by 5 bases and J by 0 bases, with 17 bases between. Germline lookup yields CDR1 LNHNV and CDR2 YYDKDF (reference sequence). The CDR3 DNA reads TGTGCCACCAGCGGAAATCGCGGAGCTTACTCCTACGAGCAGTACTTC. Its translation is CATSGNRGAYSYEQYF. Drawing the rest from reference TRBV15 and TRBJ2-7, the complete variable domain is DAMVIQNPRYQVTQFGKPVTLSCSQTLNHNVMYWYQQKSSQAPKLLFHYYDKDFNNEADTPDNFQSRRPNTSFCFLDIRSPGLGDTAMYLCATSGNRGAYSYEQYFGPGTRLTVT.

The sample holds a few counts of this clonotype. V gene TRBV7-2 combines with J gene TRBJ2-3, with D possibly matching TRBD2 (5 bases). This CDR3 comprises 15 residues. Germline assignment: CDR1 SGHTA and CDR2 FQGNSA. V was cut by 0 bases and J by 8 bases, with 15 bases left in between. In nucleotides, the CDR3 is TGTGCCAGCAGCTTAGCGCCGAGGCTAGCTGGTACGCAGTATTTT. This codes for CASSLAPRLAGTQYF. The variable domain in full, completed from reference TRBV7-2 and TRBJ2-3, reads GAGVSQSPSNKVTEKGKDVELRCDPISGHTALYWYRQSLGQGLEFLIYFQGNSAPDKSGLPSDRFSAERTGGSVSTLTIQRTQQEDSAVYLCASSLAPRLAGTQYFGPGTRLTVL.

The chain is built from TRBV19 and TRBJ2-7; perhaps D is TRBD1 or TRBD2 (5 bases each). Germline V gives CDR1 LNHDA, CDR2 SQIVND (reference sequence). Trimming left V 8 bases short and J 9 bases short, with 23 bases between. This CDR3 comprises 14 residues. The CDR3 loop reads CASSPGTAGLVQYF. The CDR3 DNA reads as TGTGCCAGTTCTCCCGGGACCGCCGGCTTGGTGCAGTACTTC.

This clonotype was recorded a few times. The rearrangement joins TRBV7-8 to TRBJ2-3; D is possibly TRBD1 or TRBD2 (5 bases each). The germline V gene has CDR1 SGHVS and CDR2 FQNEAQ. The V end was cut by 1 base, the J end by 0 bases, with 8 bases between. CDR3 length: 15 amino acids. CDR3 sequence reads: CASSLGGTSTDTQYF. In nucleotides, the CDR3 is TGTGCCAGCAGCTTAGGGGGGACGAGCACAGATACGCAGTATTTT.

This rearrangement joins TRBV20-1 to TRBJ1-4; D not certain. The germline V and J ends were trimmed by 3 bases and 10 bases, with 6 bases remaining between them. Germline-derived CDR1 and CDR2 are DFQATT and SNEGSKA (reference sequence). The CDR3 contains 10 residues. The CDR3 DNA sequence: TGCAGTGCTAGGGCGGGAAAACTGTTTTTT. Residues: CSARAGKLFF.